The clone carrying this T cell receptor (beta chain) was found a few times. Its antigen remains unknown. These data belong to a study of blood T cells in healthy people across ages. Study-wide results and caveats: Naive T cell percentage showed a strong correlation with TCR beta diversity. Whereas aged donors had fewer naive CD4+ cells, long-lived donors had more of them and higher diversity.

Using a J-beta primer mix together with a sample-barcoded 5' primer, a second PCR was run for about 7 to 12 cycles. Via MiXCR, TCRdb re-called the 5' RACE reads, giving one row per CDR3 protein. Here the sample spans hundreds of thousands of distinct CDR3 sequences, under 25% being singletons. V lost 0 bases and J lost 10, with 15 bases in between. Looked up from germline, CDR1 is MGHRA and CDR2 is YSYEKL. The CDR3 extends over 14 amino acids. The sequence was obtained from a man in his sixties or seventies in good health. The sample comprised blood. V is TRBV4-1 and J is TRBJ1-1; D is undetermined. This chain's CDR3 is CASSQDSEAKRAFF. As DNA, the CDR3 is TGCGCCAGCAGCCAAGATAGTGAGGCCAAGAGAGCTTTCTTT.